These T cell receptor beta chains were read from a single sample in a study of T-cell reconstitution after alpha-beta-depleted transplantation in children. TCRdb analysed the PCR reads with MiXCR anew, one entry per CDR3 protein. Of 100,000 to 120,000 distinct CDR3 sequences listed, under 13% are singletons. Source: PBMCs from the stem cell graft donor, taken from the stem cell graft. Source of these receptors: a human donor who donated a stem cell graft to a child with acute lymphoblastic leukemia. The CDR3 runs from the conserved cysteine through the conserved F or W. A D gene is named only where the DNA matches it firmly. Expanded clones get a size class; other rows say once, few or many, or leave the size out.

CDR3 DNA	CDR3 protein	clone size	V gene	J gene	D gene
TGCAGCGTTGAAGAGGAAGGGGCGTACGAGCAGTACTTC	CSVEEEGAYEQYF	many	TRBV29-1	TRBJ2-7	.
TGTGCCAGCAGTGAAAGTGGGGGGGAACTCTACAATGAGCAGTTCTTC	CASSESGGELYNEQFF	many	TRBV2	TRBJ2-1	TRBD2
TGTGCCAGCACTCTTACTGGGGACGAGCAGTACTTC	CASTLTGDEQYF	many	TRBV12-3/TRBV12-4	TRBJ2-7	.
TGTGCCAGCAACGAGGGATACCAAGAGACCCAGTACTTC	CASNEGYQETQYF	many	TRBV12-3/TRBV12-4	TRBJ2-5	.
TGCGCCAGCAGCTTACTTCGGCGGGGTGATGAGCAGTTCTTC	CASSLLRRGDEQFF	many	TRBV5-1	TRBJ2-1	.
TGTGCCTGGAGTGTGGAGCGTGATACGCAGTATTTT	CAWSVERDTQYF	.	TRBV30	TRBJ2-3	.
TGTGCCAGCAGGCAAGCGGGGGCACCCCTCCACTTT	CASRQAGAPLHF	many	TRBV7-6	TRBJ1-6	.
TGTGCCAGCATCCGCGCCGGGACAGTCGAAGCTTTCTTT	CASIRAGTVEAFF	few	TRBV6-1	TRBJ1-1	TRBD1
TGTGCCAGCATCGTTAAAGGGGGGGGGGTAATCGGAGGACCCGGGGAGCTGTTTTTT	CASIVKGGGVIGGPGELFF	.	TRBV11-2	TRBJ2-2	.
TGTGCCAGCAGCCTCTTTCGGACAGGAGTCTCCTACGAGCAGTACTTC	CASSLFRTGVSYEQYF	many	TRBV7-2	TRBJ2-7	TRBD1
TGTGCCAGCAGTTTCAGGCAGGGATTAACTGGGGCCAACGTCCTGACTTTC	CASSFRQGLTGANVLTF	many	TRBV27	TRBJ2-6	.
TGTGCCAGCAGCGCAAGACAGGTCACAGATACGCAGTATTTT	CASSARQVTDTQYF	many	TRBV28	TRBJ2-3	.
TGCAGCGTGACGACAGGGTTAGAGACTGAAGCTTTCTTT	CSVTTGLETEAFF	many	TRBV29-1	TRBJ1-1	TRBD1
TGTGCCAGCGGTATAGCGGGAGGCCCCTACGAGCAGTACTTC	CASGIAGGPYEQYF	many	TRBV27	TRBJ2-7	TRBD2
TGCGCCAGCACGGCCGGGACAGCCGCCGGGGAGCTGTTTTTT	CASTAGTAAGELFF	many	TRBV5-1	TRBJ2-2	TRBD1
TGTGCCAGCAGAGCCTACGGGACCAACTACAATGAGCAGTTCTTC	CASRAYGTNYNEQFF	many	TRBV6-2/TRBV6-3	TRBJ2-1	.
TGTGCCAGCAGTTTTCGGGGAAGGAACACCGGGGAGCTGTTTTTT	CASSFRGRNTGELFF	many	TRBV6-5	TRBJ2-2	.
TGCGCCAGCAGCTTGGAAGGGGTGGTAAGGCTTGAAGCTTTCTTT	CASSLEGVVRLEAFF	many	TRBV5-1	TRBJ1-1	.
TGCGCCAGCAGCAGCGGACAGGGGGCAATTGGCTACACCTTC	CASSSGQGAIGYTF	many	TRBV5-1	TRBJ1-2	TRBD1
TGTGCCTGGAGTGGGACTAACACCGGGGAGCTGTTTTTT	CAWSGTNTGELFF	many	TRBV30	TRBJ2-2	.
TGCAGTGCTAGAGATGTGACTAGCGGGTCGAGCTCCTACAATGAGCAGTTCTTC	CSARDVTSGSSSYNEQFF	many	TRBV20-1	TRBJ2-1	TRBD2
TGTGCCAGCAGCCGCGACAGGGGGTATGGTAATTCACCCCTCCACTTT	CASSRDRGYGNSPLHF	many	TRBV6-5	TRBJ1-6	TRBD1
TGTGCCAGCTCACCAAGGTTTGGCGGGACAGTCACTGAAGCTTTCTTT	CASSPRFGGTVTEAFF	many	TRBV18	TRBJ1-1	TRBD1
TGCGCCAGCAGCTTGGGTCTTTCAACTAACTATGGCTACACCTTC	CASSLGLSTNYGYTF	many	TRBV5-1	TRBJ1-2	.
TGTGCCAGCAGTTTAATAACCTACGAGCAGTACTTC	CASSLITYEQYF	many	TRBV12-3/TRBV12-4	TRBJ2-7	.
TGCGCCAGCAGCCAGGGACTAGTCCAAGAGACCCAGTACTTC	CASSQGLVQETQYF	.	TRBV4-3	TRBJ2-5	TRBD2
TGTGCCAGCAGTTCCAGACAGAGGTTTTCCTCTGGGGCCAACGTCCTGACTTTC	CASSSRQRFSSGANVLTF	many	TRBV28	TRBJ2-6	.
TGCGCCAGCAGCTTAGGGACTAATACAGATACGCAGTATTTT	CASSLGTNTDTQYF	.	TRBV5-1	TRBJ2-3	TRBD2
TGTGCCAGCAGTGCCGGACTGGGCTACGAGCAGTACTTC	CASSAGLGYEQYF	many	TRBV27	TRBJ2-7	.
TGCGCCAGCAGCTTGAATTGGCTAGCGGAGAGAAGCTCCTACAATGAGCAGTTCTTC	CASSLNWLAERSSYNEQFF	many	TRBV5-1	TRBJ2-1	TRBD2
TGTGCCAGCAGCCAGGGGACAGGGGGCTCCTACGAGCAGTACTTC	CASSQGTGGSYEQYF	many	TRBV7-9	TRBJ2-7	TRBD1
TGTGCCAGCTCACCACCGGGGCAGGCCCTTTACAATGAGCAGTTCTTC	CASSPPGQALYNEQFF	many	TRBV18	TRBJ2-1	.
TGTGCCACCGGTTATCAGGGGAACAATGAGCAGTTCTTC	CATGYQGNNEQFF	many	TRBV15	TRBJ2-1	.
TGTGCCAGCAGCAAAGTGGCCGAGCAGTACTTC	CASSKVAEQYF	.	TRBV21-1	TRBJ2-7	.
TGCGCCAGCAGCAACCCTCCGGGGAACACTGAAGCTTTCTTT	CASSNPPGNTEAFF	many	TRBV5-1	TRBJ1-1	.
TGCGCCAGCAGCCCGACTCGGGACGGGGGGAACACTGAAGCTTTCTTT	CASSPTRDGGNTEAFF	many	TRBV5-1	TRBJ1-1	.
TGTGCCAGCAGCTATAGGGACGTATTCACATCGGATACGCAGTATTTT	CASSYRDVFTSDTQYF	.	TRBV6-5	TRBJ2-3	.
TGTGCCATCAGTGACCCGACTAGCGGGAGACTCGCCGAGCAGTACTTC	CAISDPTSGRLAEQYF	many	TRBV10-3	TRBJ2-7	TRBD2
TGTGCCAGCAGCCTTGGACAGGCCGAGCAGTACTTC	CASSLGQAEQYF	many	TRBV7-3	TRBJ2-7	TRBD1
TGTGCCAGCGCCCCCAACTTTGGGGGTCGCGATCAGCCCCAGCATTTT	CASAPNFGGRDQPQHF	many	TRBV6-1	TRBJ1-5	.
TGTGCCAGCAGTGGAACAGGGACCCTGCAGTTCTTC	CASSGTGTLQFF	many	TRBV28	TRBJ2-1	.
TGTGCCAGCAGAGACAGGATCAACACTGAAGCTTTCTTT	CASRDRINTEAFF	many	TRBV6-1	TRBJ1-1	.
TGCGCCAGCAGCCGGGGCGGACAGGGGGTCGAAGAGACCCAGTACTTC	CASSRGGQGVEETQYF	many	TRBV5-1	TRBJ2-5	TRBD1
TGTGCCAGCAGTTCGAACTTCCCACCCCTCCACTTT	CASSSNFPPLHF	many	TRBV12-3/TRBV12-4	TRBJ1-6	.